Described below is a single TCR beta chain sequence and its context. The antigen is not known. These data belong to a study of cytomegalovirus exposure and HLA in healthy donors. Overall study: Previous work identified roughly 120 million unique TCR beta sequences from about 179 million T cells. Study conclusions and caveats: Available immune exposure information was restricted to CMV serostatus only. Altogether, around 160 TCR beta chains were recorded as cytomegalovirus-associated. For most TCR beta V segments, an earlier analysis put the productive rate at about 90% or about 30% of the time.

The study ran its PCR with 60 Vbeta and 13 Jbeta primers. The repertoire was sequenced with immunoSEQ multiplex PCR; TCRdb's copy has only in-frame clones and lacks some. The profile shows under 150,000 clones, approximately 90% of them singletons. Trimming cost V 2 bases and J 6 bases, with 8 bases left between them. The V gene's germline CDR1 is MGHRA and CDR2 YSYEKL. CDR3 length equals 14 residues. The sequence derives from a woman aged 25 to 39 in good health and CMV-seronegative. This chain connects TRBV4-1 to TRBJ1-6; no firm D call. Sequenced input: PBMCs. DNA of the CDR3: TGCGCCAGCAGCCAATTACGGGGTAATTCACCCCTCCACTTT. Translating gives CASSQLRGNSPLHF.